Listed below are T cell receptor beta chains from one sample, sequenced in a study of regulatory T cells in long-lasting Graves disease. TCRdb redid the calling of the multiplex PCR reads with MiXCR, one entry per CDR3 protein. Of about 400,000 distinct CDR3 sequences in the sample, 16% are singletons; the top ten hold 20% to 25%. These same records also appear under a second study, on T cells in Graves' hyperthyroidism and ophthalmopathy.

The sample was peripheral blood mononuclear cells (PBMCs), taken at new diagnosis, from a patient treated with antithyroid drugs. These receptors all come from a woman aged 18-29 years with Graves disease. Both conserved end residues are part of each CDR3. D genes are given only for firm matches. Rows may omit the clone size; those that give it use once, few, many or a size class.

V	J	D	size	CDR3	DNA
TRBV12-3/TRBV12-4	TRBJ1-2	TRBD1	.	CASSYDRGEYYGYTF	TGTGCCAGCAGTTACGACAGGGGAGAGTACTATGGCTACACCTTC
TRBV2	TRBJ2-1	TRBD2	many	CASSGGLPNNEQFF	TGTGCCAGCAGTGGGGGACTACCGAACAATGAGCAGTTCTTC
TRBV9	TRBJ2-1	TRBD2	.	CASSPTGLGYGEQFF	TGTGCCAGCAGCCCAACGGGACTAGGATATGGTGAGCAGTTCTTC
TRBV10-3	TRBJ2-3	TRBD2	few	CAISRLAGGGDTQYF	TGTGCCATCAGTCGACTAGCGGGAGGAGGTGATACGCAGTATTTT
TRBV7-3	TRBJ2-1	TRBD1	.	CASSSGQGGYNEQFF	TGTGCCAGCAGCTCCGGACAGGGGGGCTACAATGAGCAGTTCTTC
TRBV29-1	TRBJ2-5	TRBD1	many	CSGGVWDRGRETQYF	TGCAGCGGGGGGGTGTGGGACAGGGGAAGAGAGACCCAGTACTTC
TRBV2	TRBJ2-2	TRBD2	many	CASSDGGANTGELFF	TGTGCCAGCAGTGATGGGGGGGCGAACACCGGGGAGCTGTTTTTT
TRBV6-2/TRBV6-3	TRBJ2-6	.	.	CASSYFRPSSGANVLTF	TGTGCCAGCAGTTATTTCAGACCTAGCTCTGGGGCCAACGTCCTGACTTTC
TRBV7-2	TRBJ2-3	.	many	CASSGEIEWGRTTSTDTQYF	TGTGCCAGCAGCGGAGAGATAGAATGGGGACGGACTACTAGCACAGATACGCAGTATTTT
TRBV3-1	TRBJ1-2	.	many	CASSQIPSVGVGNYGYTF	TGTGCCAGCAGCCAAATTCCGTCCGTTGGCGTAGGGAACTATGGCTACACCTTC
TRBV7-7	TRBJ1-1	TRBD1	.	CASSLRQGTEAFF	TGTGCTAGCAGCCTTAGACAGGGGACTGAAGCTTTCTTT
TRBV12-3/TRBV12-4	TRBJ2-1	TRBD2	many	CASTLTGGGKGDEQFF	TGTGCCAGCACTCTAACCGGGGGAGGGAAAGGGGATGAGCAGTTCTTC
TRBV5-5	TRBJ2-2	.	many	CASSFRNTGELFF	TGTGCCAGCAGCTTTCGAAACACCGGGGAGCTGTTTTTT
TRBV4-2	TRBJ1-4	.	few	CASSQVGGWLVFF	TGTGCCAGCAGCCAAGTCGGCGGCTGGTTGGTGTTTTTT
TRBV20-1	TRBJ2-3	.	many	CSPTPTRPSTDTQYF	TGCAGTCCCACCCCGACTAGGCCCAGCACAGATACGCAGTATTTT
TRBV25-1	TRBJ1-1	TRBD1	once	CASSDRRTGEVNTEAFF	TGTGCCAGCAGTGACCGACGGACAGGGGAGGTGAACACTGAAGCTTTCTTT
TRBV29-1	TRBJ2-5	.	.	CSVRKWAGETQYF	TGCAGCGTCCGCAAATGGGCCGGGGAGACCCAGTACTTC
TRBV6-1	TRBJ1-1	TRBD1	many	CASRFGTGGETEAFF	TGTGCCAGCAGATTCGGGACAGGGGGAGAGACTGAAGCTTTCTTT
TRBV7-9	TRBJ1-1	.	many	CASSSRSRAIPSEAFF	TGTGCCAGCAGCTCAAGGTCCAGGGCTATACCATCTGAAGCTTTCTTT
TRBV5-1	TRBJ1-3	TRBD1	many	CASSLDRGLGNTIYF	TGCGCCAGCAGCCTGGACAGGGGGCTCGGAAACACCATATATTTT
TRBV6-1	TRBJ2-1	.	many	CASSEGAATYNEQFF	TGTGCCAGCAGTGAGGGCGCCGCGACCTACAATGAGCAGTTCTTC
TRBV24-1	TRBJ2-1	.	many	CATSDFFGNEQFF	TGTGCCACCAGTGATTTTTTTGGCAATGAGCAGTTCTTC
TRBV10-1	TRBJ2-7	.	few	CASSPGHTYEQYF	TGCGCCAGTAGCCCGGGACATACCTACGAGCAGTACTTC
TRBV3-1	TRBJ1-4	.	.	CASSQAPAGEEKLFF	TGTGCCAGCAGCCAAGCGCCCGCAGGGGAAGAAAAACTGTTTTTT
TRBV20-1	TRBJ1-2	.	.	CSAKGDGYTF	TGCAGTGCTAAAGGGGATGGCTACACCTTC
TRBV20-1	TRBJ2-7	.	many	CSARRMGISYEQYF	TGCAGTGCTAGAAGGATGGGGATCTCCTACGAGCAGTACTTC
TRBV28	TRBJ1-1	.	many	CASRDPLEAFF	TGTGCCAGCAGAGACCCTCTTGAAGCTTTCTTT
TRBV28	TRBJ2-7	TRBD1	many	CASSIQTGNEQYF	TGTGCCAGCAGTATCCAGACAGGGAACGAGCAGTACTTC
TRBV19	TRBJ2-3	TRBD1	few	CASRGIRDSSTDTQYF	TGTGCCAGTAGGGGAATCCGGGACAGTTCCACAGATACGCAGTATTTT
TRBV6-6	TRBJ1-5	.	.	CASSYSSGGIGQPQHF	TGTGCCAGCAGTTACTCGTCCGGGGGAATCGGTCAGCCCCAGCATTTT
TRBV6-1	TRBJ2-5	.	few	CASSDNGRALQETQYF	TGTGCCAGCAGTGATAACGGAAGGGCGCTCCAAGAGACCCAGTACTTC
TRBV12-3/TRBV12-4	TRBJ2-3	TRBD2	few	CASSSLERGYTDTQYF	TGTGCCAGCAGTTCCCTCGAGCGGGGGTACACAGATACGCAGTATTTT
TRBV27	TRBJ2-5	.	many	CASSGPERPQYF	TGTGCCAGCAGTGGGCCGGAGAGGCCCCAGTACTTC
TRBV4-2	TRBJ2-7	TRBD2	many	CASSQDTTGGREQYF	TGTGCCAGCAGCCAAGATACGACGGGGGGTCGGGAGCAGTACTTC
TRBV6-2/TRBV6-3	TRBJ2-1	TRBD1	.	CASSYSPGGSGEQFF	TGTGCCAGCAGTTACTCGCCAGGGGGCTCGGGGGAGCAGTTCTTC
TRBV11-2	TRBJ2-7	TRBD2	many	CASSYRTSVYGSYEQYF	TGTGCCAGCAGCTACAGGACTAGCGTCTATGGGTCCTACGAGCAGTACTTC
TRBV3-1	TRBJ2-2	.	many	CASSQDLILHTGELFF	TGTGCCAGCAGCCAAGACCTAATTCTACACACCGGGGAGCTGTTTTTT
TRBV15	TRBJ2-5	TRBD1	few	CATSRDAQGQETQYF	TGTGCCACCAGCAGAGATGCGCAGGGACAGGAGACCCAGTACTTC
TRBV30	TRBJ2-3	TRBD2	.	CAWRGGNTGDTQYF	TGTGCCTGGAGGGGAGGGAACACCGGGGATACGCAGTATTTT
TRBV5-1	TRBJ2-3	TRBD2	many	CSQRDSTDTQYF	TGCTCTCAGCGGGATAGCACAGATACGCAGTATTTT
TRBV2	TRBJ2-5	.	many	CASREGPAGGTQYF	TGTGCCAGCAGGGAGGGGCCAGCGGGTGGGACCCAGTACTTC
TRBV2	TRBJ1-4	TRBD1	few	CASSLSGTGGGTNEKLFF	TGTGCCAGCAGTTTGTCCGGGACAGGGGGAGGAACTAATGAAAAACTGTTTTTT
TRBV2	TRBJ2-5	TRBD1	many	CASSPQGLQETQYF	TGTGCCAGCAGTCCACAGGGGCTTCAAGAGACCCAGTACTTC
TRBV20-1	TRBJ2-2	.	many	CSAVLSDTGELFF	TGCAGTGCGGTTCTCTCAGACACCGGGGAGCTGTTTTTT
TRBV15	TRBJ2-7	.	few	CASRRELGEQYF	TGTGCCTCGCGCAGGGAATTGGGCGAGCAGTACTTC
TRBV19	TRBJ1-2	TRBD1	few	CASSDTGDYGYTF	TGTGCCAGTAGCGATACAGGGGACTATGGCTACACCTTC
TRBV20-1	TRBJ2-7	TRBD2	many	CSAPTSGVPEQYF	TGCAGTGCCCCGACTAGCGGGGTTCCCGAGCAGTACTTC
TRBV5-1	TRBJ1-4	.	.	CASSLDGREGEKLFF	TGCGCCAGCAGCTTGGATGGACGGGAAGGTGAAAAACTGTTTTTT
TRBV3-1	TRBJ2-1	.	many	CASSGYEQFF	TGTGCCAGCAGCGGCTATGAGCAGTTCTTC
TRBV3-1	TRBJ1-1	.	many	CASSQVGPGEAFF	TGTGCCAGCAGCCAAGTGGGGCCGGGGGAAGCTTTCTTT
TRBV7-9	TRBJ2-1	TRBD2	many	CASSLTPPLGTSGYNEQFF	TGTGCCAGCAGCTTAACCCCCCCGTTGGGGACTAGCGGTTACAATGAGCAGTTCTTC
TRBV19	TRBJ1-2	.	many	CASSTRAQGYTF	TGTGCCAGTAGTACGCGTGCTCAAGGCTACACCTTC
TRBV5-1	TRBJ1-2	.	.	CASSLQDGNYGYTF	TGCGCCAGCAGCTTACAGGACGGTAACTATGGCTACACCTTC